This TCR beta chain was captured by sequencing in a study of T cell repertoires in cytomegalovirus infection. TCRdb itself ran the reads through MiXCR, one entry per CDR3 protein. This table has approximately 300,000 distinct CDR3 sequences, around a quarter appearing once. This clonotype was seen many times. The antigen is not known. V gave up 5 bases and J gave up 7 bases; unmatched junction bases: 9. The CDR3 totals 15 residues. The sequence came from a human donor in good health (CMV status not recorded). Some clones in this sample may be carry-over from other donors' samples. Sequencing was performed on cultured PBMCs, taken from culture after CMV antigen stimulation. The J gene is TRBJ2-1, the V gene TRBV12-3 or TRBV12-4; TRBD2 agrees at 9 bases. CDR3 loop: CASSGRASGKNEQFF. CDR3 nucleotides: TGTGCCAGCAGTGGTAGGGCTAGCGGGAAAAATGAGCAGTTCTTC.